The clone carrying this TCR beta chain was detected only a few times. The CDR3 loop spans 16 amino acids. Germline values: CDR1 SNHLY, CDR2 FYNNEI. J gave up 6 bases and V 6 bases, and 13 bases lay outside the gene matches. Per the authors' pipeline: From reference gene primer amplification, estimates of nucleated cell counts were derived. Only in-frame clones appear in the TCRdb table, and some are missing; sequencing was by immunoSEQ multiplex PCR. That table gives V, J and clone size, and the DNA gave D and trimming. The data show some 250,000 clones, about 85% seen once. The data stem from a study of blood T cell repertoires in COVID-19. As for the study in general: The samples span acute and convalescent COVID-19 from the United States, Italy and Spain. In each case, the material was cDNA or gDNA derived from T cells, B-cell-depleted T cells, or PBMCs.

The sample was peripheral blood. The sequence derives from a man in his sixties with acute or convalescent COVID-19. This sequence joins TRBV2 and TRBJ1-4; 7 positions agree with TRBD1. This chain's CDR3 is CASSDTKRGLYEKLFF. The CDR3 DNA reads TGTGCCAGCAGCGATACGAAGAGGGGGCTTTATGAAAAACTGTTTTTT.